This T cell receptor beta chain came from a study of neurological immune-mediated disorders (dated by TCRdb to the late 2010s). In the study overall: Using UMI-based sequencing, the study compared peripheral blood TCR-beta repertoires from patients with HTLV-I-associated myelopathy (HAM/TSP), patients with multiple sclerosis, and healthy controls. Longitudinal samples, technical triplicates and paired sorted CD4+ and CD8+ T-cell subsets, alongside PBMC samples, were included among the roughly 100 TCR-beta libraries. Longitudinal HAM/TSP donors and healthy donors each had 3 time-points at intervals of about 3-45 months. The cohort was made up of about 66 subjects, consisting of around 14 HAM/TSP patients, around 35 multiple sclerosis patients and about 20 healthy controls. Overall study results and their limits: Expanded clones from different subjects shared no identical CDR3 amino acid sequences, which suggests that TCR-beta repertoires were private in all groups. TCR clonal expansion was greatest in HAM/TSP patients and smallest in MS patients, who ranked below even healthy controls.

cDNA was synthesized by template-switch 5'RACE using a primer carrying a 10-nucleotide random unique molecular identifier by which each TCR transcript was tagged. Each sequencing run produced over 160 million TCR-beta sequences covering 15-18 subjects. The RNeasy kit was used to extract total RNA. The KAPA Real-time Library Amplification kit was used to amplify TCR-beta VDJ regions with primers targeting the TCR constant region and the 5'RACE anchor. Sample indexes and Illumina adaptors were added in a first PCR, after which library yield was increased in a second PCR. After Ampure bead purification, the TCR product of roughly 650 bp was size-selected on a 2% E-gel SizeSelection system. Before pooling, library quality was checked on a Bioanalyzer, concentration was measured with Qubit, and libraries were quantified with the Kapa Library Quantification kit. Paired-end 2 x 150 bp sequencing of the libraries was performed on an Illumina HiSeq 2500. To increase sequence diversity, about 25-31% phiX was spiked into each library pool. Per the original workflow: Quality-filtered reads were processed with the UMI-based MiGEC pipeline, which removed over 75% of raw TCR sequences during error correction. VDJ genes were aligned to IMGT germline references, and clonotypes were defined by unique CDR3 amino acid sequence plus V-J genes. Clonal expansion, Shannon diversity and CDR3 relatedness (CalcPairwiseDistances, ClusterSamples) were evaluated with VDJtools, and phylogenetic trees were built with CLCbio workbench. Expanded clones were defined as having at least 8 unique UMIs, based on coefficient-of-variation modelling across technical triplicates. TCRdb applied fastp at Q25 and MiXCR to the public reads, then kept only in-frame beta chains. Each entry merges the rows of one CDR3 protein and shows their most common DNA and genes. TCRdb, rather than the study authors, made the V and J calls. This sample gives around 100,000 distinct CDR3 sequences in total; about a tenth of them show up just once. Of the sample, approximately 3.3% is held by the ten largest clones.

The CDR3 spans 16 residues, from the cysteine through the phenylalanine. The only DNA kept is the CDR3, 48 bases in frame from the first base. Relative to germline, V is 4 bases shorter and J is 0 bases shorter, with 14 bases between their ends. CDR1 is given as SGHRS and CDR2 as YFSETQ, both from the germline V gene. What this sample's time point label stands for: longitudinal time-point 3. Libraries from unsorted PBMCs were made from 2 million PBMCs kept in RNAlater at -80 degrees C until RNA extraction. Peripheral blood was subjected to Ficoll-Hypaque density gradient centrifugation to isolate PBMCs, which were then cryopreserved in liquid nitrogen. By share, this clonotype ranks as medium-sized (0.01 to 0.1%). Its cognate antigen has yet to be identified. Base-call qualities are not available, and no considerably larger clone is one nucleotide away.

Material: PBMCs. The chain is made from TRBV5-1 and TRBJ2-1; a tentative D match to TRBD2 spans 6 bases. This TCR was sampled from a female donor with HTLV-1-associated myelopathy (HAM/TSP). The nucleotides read TGCGCCAGCAGCACCATGGACGGGAGCTCCTACAATGAGCAGTTCTTC. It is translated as CASSTMDGSSYNEQFF.